Shown below are 25 T cell receptor beta chains from a single sample sequenced in a study of cytomegalovirus exposure and HLA in healthy donors. The study ran its PCR with 60 Vbeta and 13 Jbeta primers. Profiled with immunoSEQ multiplex PCR; TCRdb holds only in-frame clones, not every one. In total, the table holds some 140,000 clones. The source material was PBMCs. These receptors were collected from a woman aged 55-69 years in good health and CMV-seronegative.

The chain joins TRBV9 to TRBJ2-7, with D perhaps TRBD2 (7 bases). Trimming took 0 bases from V and 5 from J, leaving 15 bases between them. Germline assignment: CDR1 SGDLS and CDR2 YYNGEE. The CDR3 is 15 residues long. The CDR3 region has the DNA TGTGCCAGCAGCGTAGGGGGGAGGGGGTCCGACGAGCAGTACTTC. It is translated as CASSVGGRGSDEQYF.

This chain links TRBV5-5 with TRBJ1-5; 9 bases align to TRBD1. Trimming at V came to 7 bases and at J to 5 bases, leaving 10 bases not matched to a gene. The CDR3 covers 15 residues. The germline V gene encodes CDR1 SGHKS and CDR2 YYEKEE (reference sequence). In nucleotides, the CDR3 is TGTGCCAGCGGGCGCGGGACAGGGTATGATCAGCCCCAGCATTTT. As protein: CASGRGTGYDQPQHF.

The genes are TRBV19 and TRBJ1-5; no clear D. CDR1 and CDR2 from the germline V gene are LNHDA and SQIVND (reference sequence). V dropped 4 bases and J dropped 3 bases, with 19 bases sitting between them. The CDR3 totals 17 residues. CDR3 bases: TGTGCCAGTAGTAATGGGTGGGGAGACAACACCAATCAGCCCCAGCATTTT. The encoded protein is CASSNGWGDNTNQPQHF. The variable domain in full, with the rest retrieved from reference TRBV19 and TRBJ1-5, is DGGITQSPKYLFRKEGQNVTLSCEQNLNHDAMYWYRQDPGQGLRLIYYSQIVNDFQKGDIAEGYSVSREKKESFPLTVTSAQKNPTAFYLCASSNGWGDNTNQPQHFGDGTRLSIL.

The chain combines TRBV19 with TRBJ2-7; a possible D gene is TRBD1 (6 bases). V was cut by 3 bases and J by 2 bases, with 11 bases left in between. Germline loops: CDR1 LNHDA, CDR2 SQIVND (reference sequence). The CDR3 is 14 residues long. CDR3 amino acids: CASSIFRGTYEQYF. The CDR3, as DNA: TGTGCCAGTAGTATCTTCAGGGGCACCTACGAGCAGTACTTC.

The DNA for the CDR3 is TGTGCCAGTAGTGTCCTACCGGTCGGGGGGCGGAACGAGCAGTACTTC. As protein: CASSVLPVGGRNEQYF. This chain connects TRBV19 to TRBJ2-7; D perhaps matches TRBD2 (7 bases). Trimming cost V 5 bases and J 5 bases, with 22 bases left between them. The CDR3 loop spans 16 amino acids. Germline V CDR1 and CDR2: LNHDA, SQIVND (reference sequence).

This chain connects TRBV6-4 to TRBJ2-7, with 9 bases aligning to TRBD1. Germline V gene data show CDR1 as MRHNA and CDR2 as SNTAGT. V shed 5 bases, J shed 3 bases, and the junction held 5 bases outside the gene matches. The CDR3 length is 14 residues. The CDR3 DNA is TGTGCCAGCAGTCCCGACAGGGGGGACTACGAGCAGTACTTC. Amino acid sequence: CASSPDRGDYEQYF.

The chain recombines TRBV7-2 with TRBJ2-1; 9 bases agree with TRBD2. The CDR3 sequence is 18 residues long. J was trimmed by 7 bases and V by 5 bases; bases with no gene match: 18. Per the germline V gene, CDR1 is SGHTA and CDR2 is FQGNSA. The CDR3 spells CASSRGGGLAGLRNEQFF. CDR3 sequence (DNA): TGTGCCAGCAGCCGCGGCGGGGGGCTAGCGGGACTTAGAAATGAGCAGTTCTTC.

This chain joins TRBV7-6 and TRBJ1-1; 8 nucleotides align to TRBD1. CDR1 and CDR2 from the germline V gene are SGHVS and FNYEAQ. V dropped 0 bases and J dropped 0; count of bases not matched to a gene: 9. This CDR3 is built from 18 residues. The CDR3 loop is CASSLAPGGRGMNTEAFF. DNA for the CDR3: TGTGCCAGCAGCTTAGCGCCAGGGGGCAGGGGTATGAACACTGAAGCTTTCTTT.

In DNA, the CDR3 is TGTGCCAGCAGCCTGACAGGGGAAGAGACCCAGTACTTC. This codes for CASSLTGEETQYF. J is TRBJ2-5 and V is TRBV9, with 8 bases that match TRBD1. This CDR3 contains 13 residues. V dropped 4 bases and J dropped 3; count of bases not matched to a gene: 2. The germline V gene encodes CDR1 SGDLS and CDR2 YYNGEE.

The rearrangement joins TRBV14 to TRBJ2-5; D is perhaps TRBD2 (6 bases). The CDR3 sequence is 15 residues long. Deletions cut 0 bases from V and 5 bases from J, with 13 bases between. CDR1 is SGHDN and CDR2 is FVKESK in the germline V gene. This chain's CDR3 is CASSQDRTTWETQYF. The CDR3 DNA reads TGTGCCAGCAGCCAAGACAGGACTACGTGGGAGACCCAGTACTTC.

The rearrangement uses TRBV9 and TRBJ2-1; possibly TRBD1 for D (5 bases). The CDR3 covers 14 residues. Germline V gene sequence: CDR1 SGDLS, CDR2 YYNGEE. V shed 2 bases and J shed 6 bases, with 12 bases lying between them. CDR3 protein: CASSVLGESNEQFF. CDR3 nucleotide sequence: TGTGCCAGCAGCGTTTTAGGGGAAAGCAATGAGCAGTTCTTC.

The gene calls are TRBV27 and TRBJ1-5; no clear D gene. V lost 2 bases and J 0 bases, leaving 8 bases between the germline ends. This CDR3 contains 15 residues. Germline V lookup: CDR1 MNHEY, CDR2 SMNVEV (reference sequence). CDR3 nucleotides: TGTGCCAGCAGTTTAATCCCGGTTAGCAATCAGCCCCAGCATTTT. This sequence encodes CASSLIPVSNQPQHF.

The rearrangement uses TRBV30 and TRBJ2-2; D is undetermined. This CDR3 has 13 amino acids. The V and J ends lost 0 bases and 9 bases respectively, with 11 bases between them. Germline-derived CDR1 and CDR2 are GTSNPN and SVGIG (reference sequence). The CDR3 sequence: CAWSVQNSRELFF. CDR3 DNA sequence: TGTGCCTGGAGTGTACAGAACAGCAGGGAGCTGTTTTTT. The full variable domain, its missing parts supplied by reference TRBV30 and TRBJ2-2, is SQTIHQWPATLVQPVGSPLSLECTVEGTSNPNLYWYRQAAGRGLQLLFYSVGIGQISSEVPQNLSASRPQDRQFILSSKKLLLSDSGFYLCAWSVQNSRELFFGEGSRLTVL.

V and J are TRBV2 and TRBJ1-5; 8 bases agree with TRBD1. Germline CDR1 and CDR2: SNHLY and FYNNEI. This CDR3 comprises 14 residues. The junction had 4 bases not matched to a gene; V was cut back by 6 bases and J by 3 bases. The CDR3 DNA sequence: TGTGCCAGCAGAGGGACAGGTGACAATCAGCCCCAGCATTTT. Its protein product is CASRGTGDNQPQHF.

The V call is TRBV4-1, the J call TRBJ2-7; weak D call: TRBD2 (6 bases). Trimming left V 10 bases short and J 5 bases short, with 15 bases between. The CDR3 loop spans 12 amino acids. Germline values: CDR1 MGHRA, CDR2 YSYEKL. CDR3 DNA sequence: TGCGCCAACTCTGGGGGACTCCACGAGCAGTACTTC. Translated, it gives CANSGGLHEQYF.

The chain links TRBV5-6 to TRBJ2-7; D gene uncertain. Germline CDR1 SGHDT, CDR2 YYEEEE. CDR3 length: 13 amino acids. Trimming left V 1 base short and J 4 bases short, with 9 bases between. The DNA of the CDR3 is TGTGCCAGCAGCTTGATACAGACATACGAGCAGTACTTC. It translates to CASSLIQTYEQYF.

This rearrangement joins TRBV12-5 to TRBJ1-4; D might be TRBD1 (5 bases). V lost 1 base, J lost 10 bases, and 10 bases lay in between. The CDR3 contains 13 residues. Germline CDR1 is LGHNT and CDR2 is FRNRAP. The chain's CDR3 is CASGLEAGLKLFF. The CDR3 coding sequence is TGTGCTAGTGGTTTGGAGGCAGGGTTAAAACTGTTTTTT.

V and J are TRBV5-1 and TRBJ2-3, with 7 bases fitting TRBD2. The V gene's germline CDR1 is SGHRS and CDR2 YFSETQ. This CDR3 is built from 17 residues. Unmatched junction bases numbered 7, after V lost 0 bases and J lost 0 bases. CDR3 DNA sequence: TGCGCCAGCAGCTTGGAGGGGCGGGAGACGAGCACAGATACGCAGTATTTT. Protein: CASSLEGRETSTDTQYF.

V and J are TRBV29-1 and TRBJ2-5, with a possible D match to TRBD2 (6 bases). With 7 bases removed from V and 5 bases from J, the gap between germline ends came to 11 bases. This CDR3 spans 11 amino acids. Germline V gene lookup returns CDR1 SQVTM and CDR2 ANQGSEA. The CDR3: CSARRGETQYF. The CDR3 DNA reads as TGCAGCGCCCGGAGGGGTGAGACCCAGTACTTC.

In regard to this clone: Other nucleotide sequences in the sample specify the same CDR3. The V gene is TRBV5-1, the J gene TRBJ1-6; tentative D call: TRBD1 (6 bases). The CDR3 has 16 residues. V lost 0 bases and J lost 5, with 12 bases in between. Germline CDR1 SGHRS, CDR2 YFSETQ. CDR3 DNA sequence: TGCGCCAGCAGCTTGGACAGGGTTGAAAATAATTCACCCCTCCACTTT. It yields the protein CASSLDRVENNSPLHF.

The chain has TRBV28 and TRBJ1-4; D is unclear. Germline V gives CDR1 MDHEN, CDR2 SYDVKM. V lost 8 bases to trimming and J lost 7 bases, with 23 bases between them. There are 16 residues in the CDR3. DNA for the CDR3: TGTGCCAGCGGAGGTGGCTGGATCCTCCGAGGTGAAAAACTGTTTTTT. It codes for CASGGGWILRGEKLFF. Based on the CDR3 plus reference TRBV28 and TRBJ1-4, the full variable domain is DVKVTQSSRYLVKRTGEKVFLECVQDMDHENMFWYRQDPGLGLRLIYFSYDVKMKEKGDIPEGYSVSREKKERFSLILESASTNQTSMYLCASGGGWILRGEKLFFGSGTQLSVL.

V and J are TRBV6-5 and TRBJ1-5; D is perhaps TRBD1 (5 bases). The ends were cut back, 4 bases at V and 4 bases at J, with 8 bases in the middle. The germline gives CDR1 MNHEY, CDR2 SVGAGI. The CDR3 has 13 amino acids. CDR3 residues: CASSSRQNQPQHF. CDR3 DNA: TGTGCCAGCAGTTCGAGACAGAATCAGCCCCAGCATTTT.

J is TRBJ1-2 and V is TRBV1. TRBV1 is designated a pseudogene. The CDR3 is 15 residues long. The CDR3 DNA sequence: TGCACCAGCAGCCAAGATGGCGGGGCTGCCGATGGCTACACCTTC. It is translated as CTSSQDGGAADGYTF.

The CDR3 DNA is TGTGCCAGCAGTTTTCTCCAGCGGGGGGGCCTCGGGGATACGCAGTATTTT. It yields the protein CASSFLQRGGLGDTQYF. The V gene is TRBV27, the J gene TRBJ2-3; TRBD2 matches at 10 bases. V shed 3 bases, J shed 6 bases, and the junction held 12 bases outside the gene matches. There are 17 residues in the CDR3. Germline CDR1 reads MNHEY; CDR2 reads SMNVEV (reference sequence).

V is TRBV28 and J is TRBJ1-5; 10 positions agree with TRBD1. V lost 11 bases and J lost 0; bases outside the gene matches: 10. The CDR3 runs 16 residues. Germline CDR1 is MDHEN and CDR2 is SYDVKM. The CDR3 here is CASQDRGQYSNQPQHF. The CDR3, as DNA: TGTGCCTCCCAAGACAGGGGGCAATATAGCAATCAGCCCCAGCATTTT.